This entry features one T cell receptor beta chain sequence. The CDR3 spans 17 residues. V lost 0 bases to trimming and J lost 5 bases; unmatched junction nucleotides: 11. Germline-derived CDR1 and CDR2 are LGHNA and YNFKEQ. Only in-frame clones appear in the TCRdb table, and some are missing; sequencing was by immunoSEQ multiplex PCR. The sample includes 20,000 to 30,000 clones, approximately 86% of them seen just once. These data originate in a study of OX40 agonist ivuxolimab in advanced cancers. About the study: Ivuxolimab, an antibody that agonizes OX40 (CD134), was administered to the patients. Six ivuxolimab dose levels, 0.01 to 10 mg/kg, were given intravenously every 2 weeks.

With baseline, cycle 4 day 1, and cycle 7 day 1 as timepoints, blood was sampled. The source of this sequence is an adult with an advanced solid tumor such as melanoma, head and neck, liver or kidney cancer. The sequenced sample was CD4+ or CD8+ T cells sorted from blood, obtained in a trial of the OX40 agonist ivuxolimab. This sequence joins TRBV4-2 and TRBJ2-3; 7 bases map to TRBD1. For the CDR3, the DNA is TGTGCCAGCAGCCAAGATGAAGAGACAGGGCTTGGAGATACGCAGTATTTT. Encoded protein: CASSQDEETGLGDTQYF.